A single sample gave rise to the 20 T cell receptor beta chains below, sequenced in a study of OX40 agonist ivuxolimab in advanced cancers. Assay: immunoSEQ multiplex PCR; the TCRdb copy retains only in-frame clones and omits some. The table records roughly 41,000 clones, roughly nine tenths of them present only once. The sample consisted of CD4+ or CD8+ T cells sorted from blood, taken in a trial of the OX40 agonist ivuxolimab. These TCRs come from an adult with an advanced solid tumor such as melanoma, head and neck, liver or kidney cancer.

This sequence joins TRBV12-5 and TRBJ2-6, with no clear D. Trimming took off 5 bases at V and 2 bases at J, with 4 bases between the two ends. The CDR3 extends over 13 amino acids. Germline V gene sequence: CDR1 LGHNT, CDR2 FRNRAP. CDR3 nucleotides: TGTGCTAGTGGTGTCGCTGGGGCCAACGTCCTGACTTTC. It yields the protein CASGVAGANVLTF. Drawing the rest from reference TRBV12-5 and TRBJ2-6, the complete variable domain is DARVTQTPRHKVTEMGQEVTMRCQPILGHNTVFWYRQTMMQGLELLAYFRNRAPLDDSGMPKDRFSAEMPDATLATLKIQPSEPRDSAVYFCASGVAGANVLTFGAGSRLTVL.

The rearrangement uses TRBV7-9 and TRBJ2-5, with TRBD2 identical over 10 bases. Germline V gene sequence: CDR1 SEHNR, CDR2 FQNEAQ (reference sequence). The ends lost 6 bases at V and 4 bases at J; junction bases unmatched: 14. This CDR3 has 17 residues. The CDR3 is CASSLAGELAGRETQYF. Here the CDR3 DNA reads TGTGCCAGCAGTCTAGCGGGGGAGCTAGCGGGAAGAGAGACCCAGTACTTC.

V usage is TRBV27 and J usage is TRBJ2-1; 10 bases line up with TRBD2. The length of the CDR3 is 14 residues. Trimming cost V 5 bases and J 5 bases; bases outside gene matches: 3. Germline CDR1 and CDR2: MNHEY and SMNVEV (reference sequence). Written as DNA, the CDR3 is TGTGCCAGCAGTCTAGCGGGGGATAACAATGAGCAGTTCTTC. Translation gives CASSLAGDNNEQFF.

Concerning this clone: This sample includes further DNA sequences coding for the same CDR3. This chain connects TRBV28 to TRBJ1-1, with D unresolved. The CDR3 sequence is 13 residues long. Trimming cost V 2 bases and J 1 base, with 5 bases left between them. Per the germline V gene, CDR1 is MDHEN and CDR2 is SYDVKM. CDR3 amino acids: CASSLGRNTEAFF. The CDR3 bases are TGTGCCAGCAGTTTAGGCCGGAACACTGAAGCTTTCTTT. Supplemented by reference TRBV28 and TRBJ1-1, the full variable domain reads DVKVTQSSRYLVKRTGEKVFLECVQDMDHENMFWYRQDPGLGLRLIYFSYDVKMKEKGDIPEGYSVSREKKERFSLILESASTNQTSMYLCASSLGRNTEAFFGQGTRLTVV.

This sequence joins TRBV27 and TRBJ1-1, with D possibly matching TRBD1 (5 bases). Germline V gives CDR1 MNHEY, CDR2 SMNVEV (reference sequence). The V end was cut by 2 bases, the J end by 0 bases, with 10 bases between. The CDR3 sequence is 15 residues long. This chain's CDR3 is CASSLGEGMNTEAFF. CDR3 coding DNA: TGTGCCAGCAGTTTAGGAGAGGGGATGAACACTGAAGCTTTCTTT.

This clone was observed a single time. This chain connects TRBV6-1 to TRBJ1-1, with TRBD1 matching over 8 bases. The CDR3 has 13 residues. The J segment lost 4 bases and the V segment lost 10 bases, leaving 8 bases of the junction unmatched. Germline V gene sequence: CDR1 MNHNS, CDR2 SASEGT. In DNA, the CDR3 is TGTGCCACCGAGGACAGGGCTCTCACTGAAGCTTTCTTT. Amino acid sequence: CATEDRALTEAFF.

The chain employs TRBV4-3 and TRBJ1-5, with unresolved D. This CDR3 is built from 15 residues. Trimming left V 0 bases short and J 2 bases short, with 8 bases between. Germline loops: CDR1 LGHNA, CDR2 YSLEER. CDR3 bases: TGCGCCAGCAGCCAAGATTGGGCACGCAATCAGCCCCAGCATTTT. It codes for CASSQDWARNQPQHF.

The chain couples TRBV7-2 to TRBJ1-4; D is uncertain. Germline V CDR1 and CDR2: SGHTA, FQGNSA. Trimming took off 1 base at V and 5 bases at J, with 14 bases between the two ends. This CDR3 has 16 residues. The CDR3 protein is CASSLGQLAQNEKLFF. The CDR3 DNA reads TGTGCCAGCAGCTTAGGTCAGCTAGCCCAGAATGAAAAACTGTTTTTT.

This clone was detected only once. The chain combines TRBV7-2 with TRBJ1-2; D is perhaps TRBD1 (6 bases). The V gene lost 1 base and the J gene lost 4 bases, with 13 bases spanning the gap. The CDR3 totals 15 residues. Germline loops: CDR1 SGHTA, CDR2 FQGNSA. The DNA for the CDR3 is TGTGCCAGCAGCTTAGAAAACCGGGACACCTATGGCTACACCTTC. Translating it yields CASSLENRDTYGYTF.

This clone has just one count. The chain recombines TRBV6-5 with TRBJ2-7, with D tentatively TRBD1 (5 bases). The germline gives CDR1 MNHEY, CDR2 SVGAGI. The V end lost 0 bases, the J end lost 5 bases, and 8 bases lay between the germline ends. The CDR3 extends over 13 amino acids. CDR3 sequence (DNA): TGTGCCAGCAGTTACTCGAAGACAGACGAGCAGTACTTC. Translated, it gives CASSYSKTDEQYF.

The rearrangement uses TRBV5-1 and TRBJ2-5; no clear D. Trimming removed 1 base at V and 4 bases at J, with 11 bases between. Germline CDR1 and CDR2: SGHRS and YFSETQ. This CDR3 spans 14 amino acids. This CDR3 is CASSLLGVLETQYF. In nucleotides, the CDR3 is TGCGCCAGCAGCTTGCTGGGTGTATTAGAGACCCAGTACTTC.

CDR3: CAIGLYGYTF. Written as DNA, the CDR3 is TGTGCCATCGGCCTCTATGGCTACACCTTC. The chain combines TRBV30 with TRBJ1-2; unclear D gene. The V gene lost 8 bases and the J gene lost 4 bases, with 8 bases spanning the gap. The CDR3 is made up of 10 amino acids. The germline V gene encodes CDR1 GTSNPN and CDR2 SVGIG (reference sequence).

The DNA of the CDR3 is TGTGCCAGCCGGACTAGCGGGGGGGTGTATGAGCAGTTCTTC. It translates to CASRTSGGVYEQFF. The chain has TRBV19 and TRBJ2-1, with 15 bases that match TRBD2. The CDR3 extends over 14 amino acids. The germline gives CDR1 LNHDA, CDR2 SQIVND (reference sequence). The V gene end was trimmed by 9 bases and the J gene end by 8 bases; junction bases not matched to a gene: 5. The full variable domain, in which reference TRBV19 and TRBJ2-1 provide the parts outside the CDR3, is DGGITQSPKYLFRKEGQNVTLSCEQNLNHDAMYWYRQDPGQGLRLIYYSQIVNDFQKGDIAEGYSVSREKKESFPLTVTSAQKNPTAFYLCASRTSGGVYEQFFGPGTRLTVL.

The V and J genes are TRBV4-2 and TRBJ1-2, with TRBD1 matching 7 bases. Trimming removed 1 base from V and 2 bases from J; junction bases left unmatched: 7. Germline V gene lookup returns CDR1 LGHNA and CDR2 YNFKEQ. The CDR3 has 16 amino acids. CDR3 nucleotide sequence: TGTGCCAGCAGCCAAGGGGTCCAGGGGGTAAACTATGGCTACACCTTC. Translated: CASSQGVQGVNYGYTF.

The CDR3 coding sequence is TGTGCCAGCTGCCCCGCGGCAGGGGGCTACGAGCAGTACTTC. Its protein is CASCPAAGGYEQYF. The chain couples TRBV7-6 to TRBJ2-7, with 7 bases aligning to TRBD1. The CDR3 is 14 amino acids. Per germline, CDR1 SGHVS and CDR2 FNYEAQ. With V trimmed by 8 bases and J by 3 bases, 10 bases remained unmatched.

The chain employs TRBV27 and TRBJ1-1; D unclear. CDR3 length: 13 amino acids. The V gene's germline CDR1 is MNHEY and CDR2 SMNVEV (reference sequence). V shed 0 bases and J shed 4 bases, with 6 bases lying between them. Here the CDR3 DNA reads TGTGCCAGCAGTTTATCATGGAGCACTGAAGCTTTCTTT. Protein: CASSLSWSTEAFF.

A few counts support this clone. The chain joins TRBV15 to TRBJ2-7; maybe TRBD1 (6 bases). Trimming cost V 4 bases and J 0 bases, with 16 bases left between them. CDR3 length: 16 amino acids. Germline values: CDR1 LNHNV, CDR2 YYDKDF (reference sequence). CDR3 in amino acids: CATSINTQGYSYEQYF. CDR3 DNA: TGTGCCACCAGCATCAACACACAGGGTTACTCCTACGAGCAGTACTTC.

The chain uses TRBV5-1 and TRBJ2-3, with TRBD2 identical over 9 bases. The germline CDR1 and CDR2 sequences are SGHRS and YFSETQ. V shed 2 bases, J shed 2 bases, and the junction held 9 bases outside the gene matches. The CDR3 spans 17 residues. CDR3 sequence (DNA): TGCGCCAGCAGCTTTGCGGGGGGGCCTCGGGTCACAGATACGCAGTATTTT. This gives the protein CASSFAGGPRVTDTQYF.

In this sample, this clone is medium-sized. The chain joins TRBV7-9 to TRBJ2-3; 8 nucleotides line up with TRBD1. Germline assignment: CDR1 SEHNR and CDR2 FQNEAQ (reference sequence). The CDR3 runs 17 residues. Trimming at V came to 2 bases and at J to 3 bases, leaving 10 bases not matched to a gene. The CDR3 spells CASSLPGQGLVTDTQYF. The CDR3 nucleotides read TGTGCCAGCAGCTTACCCGGACAGGGATTGGTAACAGATACGCAGTATTTT. Full variable domain (outside the CDR3, taken from reference TRBV7-9 and TRBJ2-3): DTGVSQNPRHKITKRGQNVTFRCDPISEHNRLYWYRQTLGQGPEFLTYFQNEAQLEKSRLLSDRFSAERPKGSFSTLEIQRTEQGDSAMYLCASSLPGQGLVTDTQYFGPGTRLTVL.

This sequence joins TRBV7-9 and TRBJ2-7; 7 bases map to TRBD2. Germline loops: CDR1 SEHNR, CDR2 FQNEAQ (reference sequence). Trimming at V came to 7 bases and at J to 2 bases, leaving 11 bases not matched to a gene. This CDR3 contains 15 residues. The CDR3 coding sequence is TGTGCCAGCACCCAAGCGGGGAAACCTACCTACGAGCAGTACTTC. Translation: CASTQAGKPTYEQYF.